This T cell receptor (beta chain) was sequenced for a study of beta chain features in type 1 diabetes. Study-wide results and limits: Moderate but significant shortening of TCRB CDR3s was recorded in all four CD4+ subsets from Type 1 diabetes patients. Fewer insertions but more deletions were seen at VDJ junctions in type 1 diabetes patients.

The CDR3 consists of 20 residues. Germline CDR1 and CDR2: MDHEN and SYDVKM. V lost 2 bases and J lost 5; bases outside the gene matches: 19. One heparinised draw, averaging around 120 mL, was taken per donor. CD45RO/CCR7/CD25/CD127/CD95/CD27 separated CD4+ naive, central memory, regulatory and stem cell-like memory cells by sorting. Every sorted population was more than 95% pure. Relative to its sample, this clone is medium-sized. Antigen: not known. cDNA synthesis used the whole RNA isolate, giving expressed TCRB sequences. This table comes from immunoSEQ multiplex PCR, and its TCRdb copy is limited to in-frame clones, with some not included. The sample lists 52,000 or so clones, 52% occurring once.

The chain combines TRBV28 with TRBJ2-3, with 10 nucleotides matching TRBD2. Sequenced sample: Tregs from blood. The clonotype comes from a woman in her forties with type 1 diabetes. The CDR3 nucleotides read TGTGCCAGCAGTTTAATAGTCTGGCTAGCGGGAGCGACCCGCCAAGATACGCAGTATTTT. It is translated as CASSLIVWLAGATRQDTQYF.